This passage covers 21 T cell receptor beta chains from one sample sequenced in a study of T cell changes during pregnancy in multiple sclerosis. Sequencing was performed with immunoSEQ multiplex PCR; in TCRdb, only in-frame clones are kept and a portion is missing. The sample lists 84,000 or so clones, around 94% occurring once. The sample here was peripheral blood, taken in the third trimester of pregnancy. Receptor source: a female donor with multiple sclerosis, enrolled in a pregnancy study.

The chain carries TRBV7-7 and TRBJ2-2; TRBD2 is a possible D gene (5 bases). The CDR3 length is 15 residues. Germline V gene lookup returns CDR1 SSHAT and CDR2 FNYEAQ (reference sequence). V was cut by 5 bases and J by 0 bases, with 10 bases left in between. This chain's CDR3 is CASSPSGANTGELFF. CDR3 nucleotides: TGTGCCAGCAGCCCGAGCGGCGCGAACACCGGGGAGCTGTTTTTT. The full variable domain, rest sourced from reference TRBV7-7 and TRBJ2-2, is GAGVSQSPRYKVTKRGQDVTLRCDPISSHATLYWYQQALGQGPEFLTYFNYEAQPDKSGLPSDRFSAERPEGSISTLTIQRTEQRDSAMYRCASSPSGANTGELFFGEGSRLTVL.

This chain connects TRBV9 to TRBJ2-7; D is perhaps TRBD2 (6 bases). CDR1 is SGDLS and CDR2 is YYNGEE in the germline V gene. The V end was cut by 4 bases, the J end by 0 bases, with 17 bases between. The CDR3 totals 16 residues. DNA of the CDR3: TGTGCCAGCAGCCCGAGGGTCTACGGGAGCTCCTACGAGCAGTACTTC. Amino acid sequence: CASSPRVYGSSYEQYF. Complete variable domain (other parts from reference TRBV9 and TRBJ2-7): DSGVTQTPKHLITATGQRVTLRCSPRSGDLSVYWYQQSLDQGLQFLIQYYNGEERAKGNILERFSAQQFPDLHSELNLSSLELGDSALYFCASSPRVYGSSYEQYFGPGTRLTVT.

V and J are TRBV27 and TRBJ1-1; D possibly corresponds to TRBD1 (6 bases). CDR1 and CDR2 from the germline V gene are MNHEY and SMNVEV (reference sequence). V was clipped by 6 bases and J by 1 base, with 15 bases between them. The CDR3 loop spans 15 amino acids. The CDR3 region has the DNA TGTGCCAGCAGGCGGATGGACAGTAAGAACACTGAAGCTTTCTTT. The encoded protein is CASRRMDSKNTEAFF.

This sequence joins TRBV15 and TRBJ1-2, with 8 bases identical to TRBD1. J gave up 2 bases and V 0 bases, and 2 bases lay outside the gene matches. Germline CDR1 LNHNV, CDR2 YYDKDF (reference sequence). The CDR3 extends over 15 amino acids. In nucleotides, the CDR3 is TGTGCCACCAGCAGAGAGCGGGACAGGAACTATGGCTACACCTTC. Protein product: CATSRERDRNYGYTF.

The chain combines TRBV28 with TRBJ1-2, with 7 bases aligning to TRBD1. Trimming took 5 bases from V and 6 from J; bases not matched to a gene: 6. This CDR3 is 13 amino acids long. Germline CDR1 is MDHEN and CDR2 is SYDVKM. The CDR3 DNA reads as TGTGCCAGCAGTCGTTTACAGGGGAATGGCTACACCTTC. As protein: CASSRLQGNGYTF.

J is TRBJ1-1 and V is TRBV5-1; 8 bases align to TRBD1. Germline values: CDR1 SGHRS, CDR2 YFSETQ. The ends lost 4 bases at V and 5 bases at J; junction bases unmatched: 10. The CDR3 spans 15 residues. DNA of the CDR3: TGCGCCAGCAGCCCCCGGGGGACAGGAGGTACTGAAGCTTTCTTT. Translated: CASSPRGTGGTEAFF.

J is TRBJ1-3 and V is TRBV7-2; 8 bases are a match to TRBD1. The V segment lost 5 bases and the J segment 4 bases; nucleotides outside the gene matches: 10. The germline CDR1 and CDR2 sequences are SGHTA and FQGNSA. The length of the CDR3 is 16 residues. CDR3 amino acids: CASSLGQGRDGNTIYF. The CDR3 DNA follows: TGTGCCAGCAGCCTCGGACAGGGACGAGACGGAAACACCATATATTTT.

The rearrangement joins TRBV27 to TRBJ2-3; a weak D match, TRBD2 (6 bases). This CDR3 region has 16 residues. Germline assignment: CDR1 MNHEY and CDR2 SMNVEV (reference sequence). V was pared by 5 bases and J by 4 bases, with 19 bases between. DNA of the CDR3: TGTGCCAGCAGTGAAGGGTGGAGCGGGCGGGCAGATACGCAGTATTTT. It specifies CASSEGWSGRADTQYF.

This clone was recorded a few times. V usage is TRBV19 and J usage is TRBJ2-7; D may be TRBD1 (5 bases). V was cut by 4 bases and J by 6 bases, with 19 bases left in between. CDR1 is LNHDA, CDR2 SQIVND, per germline (reference sequence). The length of the CDR3 is 15 residues. CDR3 amino acids: CASSNQGSGLGEQYF. The CDR3 DNA sequence: TGTGCCAGTAGTAACCAGGGATCAGGGTTGGGCGAGCAGTACTTC. Full variable domain (outside the CDR3, taken from reference TRBV19 and TRBJ2-7): DGGITQSPKYLFRKEGQNVTLSCEQNLNHDAMYWYRQDPGQGLRLIYYSQIVNDFQKGDIAEGYSVSREKKESFPLTVTSAQKNPTAFYLCASSNQGSGLGEQYFGPGTRLTVT.

The chain has TRBV5-1 and TRBJ2-7; D possibly corresponds to TRBD2 (5 bases). This CDR3 region has 13 residues. The germline CDR1 and CDR2 sequences are SGHRS and YFSETQ. Between the trimmed V and J ends, which lost 4 bases and 3 bases, there was a span of 11 bases. The CDR3 nucleotides read TGCGCCAGCAGCCGGGAACCAAACTACGAGCAGTACTTC. Translation: CASSREPNYEQYF.

This sequence joins TRBV19 and TRBJ2-1; 7 nucleotides line up with TRBD1. CDR3 length: 16 amino acids. From germline, CDR1 is LNHDA and CDR2 SQIVND (reference sequence). With V trimmed by 4 bases and J by 0 bases, 6 bases remained unmatched. CDR3 nucleotide sequence: TGTGCCAGTAGTACCCGACAGGGAAGCTCCTACAATGAGCAGTTCTTC. This codes for CASSTRQGSSYNEQFF.

The chain combines TRBV4-2 with TRBJ2-6, with D perhaps TRBD2 (5 bases). The CDR3 runs 17 residues. The germline gives CDR1 LGHNA, CDR2 YNFKEQ. Trimming took off 0 bases at V and 2 bases at J, with 11 bases between the two ends. CDR3 residues: CASSQDTGSAGANVLTF. The CDR3 nucleotides read TGTGCCAGCAGCCAAGATACGGGATCGGCTGGGGCCAACGTCCTGACTTTC.

The gene calls are TRBV28 and TRBJ2-3; a weak D match, TRBD1 (6 bases). The CDR3 runs to 13 residues. The ends were cut back, 6 bases at V and 2 bases at J, with 9 bases in the middle. CDR1 is MDHEN and CDR2 is SYDVKM in the germline V gene. The CDR3 DNA is TGTGCCAGCAGCCACAGGGACACAGATACGCAGTATTTT. Translating gives CASSHRDTDTQYF.

V gene TRBV6-1 combines with J gene TRBJ2-1; perhaps TRBD1 as D (6 bases). Trimming took 3 bases from V and 3 from J, leaving 9 bases between them. The CDR3 spans 14 residues. CDR1 and CDR2 from the germline V gene are MNHNS and SASEGT. The CDR3 is CASSDPTGYNEQFF. CDR3 nucleotides: TGTGCCAGCAGTGACCCGACAGGCTACAATGAGCAGTTCTTC.

The rearrangement links TRBV2 to TRBJ2-7, with D unresolved. The CDR3 covers 12 residues. The germline V gene has CDR1 SNHLY and CDR2 FYNNEI. The V and J ends lost 4 bases and 5 bases respectively, with 9 bases between them. CDR3 residues: CASSVGINEQYF. The CDR3 DNA reads TGTGCCAGCAGTGTTGGCATCAACGAGCAGTACTTC.

V and J are TRBV5-6 and TRBJ1-6, with a weak D call TRBD1 (6 bases). The V end lost 4 bases, the J end lost 10 bases, and 18 bases lay between the germline ends. CDR3 size: 15 residues. Per germline, CDR1 SGHDT and CDR2 YYEEEE. CDR3 region: CASSLRAGVGSPLHF. As DNA, the CDR3 is TGTGCCAGCAGCCTCCGCGCAGGGGTTGGATCACCCCTCCACTTT.

Of note for this clone: Other DNA sequences from this sample encode an identical CDR3 as well. This chain uses TRBV5-4 with TRBJ2-7; 11 bases line up with TRBD2. Germline V gives CDR1 SGHNT, CDR2 YYREEE (reference sequence). The ends lost 3 bases at V and 4 bases at J; junction bases unmatched: 3. The CDR3 totals 14 residues. The CDR3 DNA is TGTGCCAGCAGCTCGGGGACTAGCGGTTACGAGCAGTACTTC. It encodes CASSSGTSGYEQYF.

This clone showed up just once. The chain uses TRBV6-1 and TRBJ1-2; no firm D call. CDR3 length equals 13 residues. V was clipped by 3 bases and J by 4 bases, with 9 bases between them. Germline CDR1 reads MNHNS; CDR2 reads SASEGT. The CDR3 sequence is CASSDRGGYGYTF. The CDR3 region has the DNA TGTGCCAGCAGTGATCGGGGTGGCTATGGCTACACCTTC.

The chain combines TRBV28 with TRBJ1-5; unclear D gene. From germline, CDR1 is MDHEN and CDR2 SYDVKM. V lost 5 bases and J lost 0, with 5 bases in between. This CDR3 spans 13 amino acids. The CDR3, as DNA: TGTGCCAGCAGTCCCTATAGCAATCAGCCCCAGCATTTT. Protein product: CASSPYSNQPQHF. The entire variable domain, with the rest obtained from reference TRBV28 and TRBJ1-5, is as follows: DVKVTQSSRYLVKRTGEKVFLECVQDMDHENMFWYRQDPGLGLRLIYFSYDVKMKEKGDIPEGYSVSREKKERFSLILESASTNQTSMYLCASSPYSNQPQHFGDGTRLSIL.

The gene calls are TRBV11-2 and TRBJ2-7; TRBD2 matches 8 bases. V dropped 5 bases and J dropped 3; count of bases not matched to a gene: 9. This CDR3 has 15 amino acids. Germline V gene data show CDR1 as SGHAT and CDR2 as FQNNGV. The chain's CDR3 is CASSPLGLAGYEQYF. For the CDR3, the DNA is TGTGCCAGCAGCCCTCTGGGGCTAGCGGGCTACGAGCAGTACTTC.

The chain joins TRBV29-1 to TRBJ2-4; D possibly corresponds to TRBD1 (5 bases). CDR1 is SQVTM, CDR2 ANQGSEA, per germline. Trimming shortened V by 3 bases and J by 4 bases, and 10 bases separated the two germline ends. The CDR3 has 13 residues. This chain's CDR3 is CSVDAQGKNIQYF. CDR3 nucleotide sequence: TGCAGCGTTGATGCGCAGGGAAAAAACATTCAGTACTTC.